Listed below are T cell receptor beta chains from one sample, sequenced in a study of cytomegalovirus exposure and HLA in healthy donors. This table comes from immunoSEQ multiplex PCR, and its TCRdb copy is limited to in-frame clones, with some not included. The sample has tens of thousands of clones, 78% seen once. The sample consisted of PBMCs. The receptors were sampled from a male donor in good health and CMV-seropositive. CDR3s leave out the opening cysteine and the closing phenylalanine or tryptophan.

TRBJ1-1,TRBV7-9,ASSQTSGTEAF
TRBJ1-4,TRBV19,ASSWGQGDEKLF
TRBJ2-5,TRBV7-2,ASSPWGGGRGETQY
NA,TRBV6-5,ASSRAGTGNFEQY
TRBJ2-7,TRBV18,ASSGTGGPYEQY
TRBJ1-2,TRBV28,ARTFLWDREGGYT
TRBJ2-7,TRBV19,ASSRTQSSYEQY
TRBJ2-2,TRBV11-1,ASSTHRGGELF
TRBJ2-7,TRBV9,ASSVQPGQVHEQY
TRBJ1-4,TRBV29-1,SVKTAGTGGIRLF
TRBJ1-2,TRBV6-5,ASSYSSIVDYGYT
TRBJ2-3,TRBV19,ATTLLAGVGTDTQY
TRBJ2-3,TRBV5-1,ASSLGGMTGLGSDTQY
TRBJ1-2,TRBV5-4,ASSPQGTGNGYT
TRBJ2-7,TRBV5-4,ASSLDRTGPVYEQY
TRBJ2-1,TRBV2,ASSDGGREGMDEQF
TRBJ1-1,TRBV28,ASRPGGTEAF
TRBJ2-7,TRBV7-2,ASTTGAGFYEQY
TRBJ1-4,TRBV19,ASSTTWRRSSTNEKLF
TRBJ2-1,TRBV6-5,ASSSPGLAGNEQF
TRBJ1-2,TRBV19,ASSLPGRSYGYT
TRBJ2-2,TRBV6-5,ASSSPQGAVGELF
TRBJ2-7,TRBV6-1,ASSESGNHYEQY
TRBJ1-4,TRBV7-8,ASSVQGLANEKLF
TRBJ2-1,TRBV27,ASSISGIDNEQF
TRBJ2-7,TRBV6-5,ASSRDVQEPEQY
TRBJ2-1,TRBV5-4,ASSPAGNEQF
TRBJ2-2,TRBV7-3,ASSLGQGAGGELF
TRBJ2-1,TRBV4-3,AILRAGAPEGEQF
TRBJ2-5,TRBV7-3,ASSRLEDPTQY